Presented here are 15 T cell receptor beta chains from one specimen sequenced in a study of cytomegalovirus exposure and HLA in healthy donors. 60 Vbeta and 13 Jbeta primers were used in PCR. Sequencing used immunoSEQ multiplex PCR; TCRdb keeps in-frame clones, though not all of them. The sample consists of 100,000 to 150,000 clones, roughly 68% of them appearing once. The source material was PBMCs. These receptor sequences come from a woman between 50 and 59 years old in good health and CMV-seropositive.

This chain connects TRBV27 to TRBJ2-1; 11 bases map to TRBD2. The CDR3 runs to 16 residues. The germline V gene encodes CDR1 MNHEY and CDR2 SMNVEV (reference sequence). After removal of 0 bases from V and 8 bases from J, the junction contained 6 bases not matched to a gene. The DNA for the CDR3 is TGTGCCAGCAGTTTATCGGGTAGCGGGGGGGCCCATGAGCAGTTCTTC. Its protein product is CASSLSGSGGAHEQFF.

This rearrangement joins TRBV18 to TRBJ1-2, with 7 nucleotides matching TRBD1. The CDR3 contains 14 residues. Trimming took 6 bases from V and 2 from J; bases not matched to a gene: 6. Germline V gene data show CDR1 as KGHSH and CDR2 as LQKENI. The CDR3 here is CASSPETGNYGYTF. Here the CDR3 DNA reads TGTGCCAGCTCCCCAGAGACAGGGAACTATGGCTACACCTTC.

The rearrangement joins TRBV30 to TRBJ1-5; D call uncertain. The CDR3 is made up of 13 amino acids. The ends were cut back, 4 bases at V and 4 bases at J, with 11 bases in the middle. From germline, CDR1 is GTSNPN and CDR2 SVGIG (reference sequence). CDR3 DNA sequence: TGTGCCTGGAATGAGGGATGGAATCAGCCCCAGCATTTT. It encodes CAWNEGWNQPQHF.

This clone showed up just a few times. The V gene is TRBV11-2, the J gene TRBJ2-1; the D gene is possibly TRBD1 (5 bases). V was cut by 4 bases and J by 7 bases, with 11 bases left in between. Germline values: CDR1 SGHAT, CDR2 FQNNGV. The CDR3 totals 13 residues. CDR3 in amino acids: CASSSQGWNEQFF. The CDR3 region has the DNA TGTGCCAGCAGCTCGCAGGGTTGGAATGAGCAGTTCTTC.

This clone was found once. CDR3 coding DNA: TGTGCCAGCAGGGTCACAGATTTCCCCACAGATACGCAGTATTTT. Its protein is CASRVTDFPTDTQYF. The gene calls are TRBV6-5 and TRBJ2-3; no clear D. The V gene's germline CDR1 is MNHEY and CDR2 SVGAGI. Between the trimmed V and J ends, which lost 6 bases and 2 bases, there was a span of 15 bases. The CDR3 is 15 amino acids.

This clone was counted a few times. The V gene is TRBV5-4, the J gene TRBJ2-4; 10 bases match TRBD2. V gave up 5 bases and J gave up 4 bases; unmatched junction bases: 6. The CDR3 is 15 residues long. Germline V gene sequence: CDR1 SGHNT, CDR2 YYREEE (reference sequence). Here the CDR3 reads CASSTTSGAKNIQYF. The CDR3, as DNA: TGTGCCAGCAGTACCACTAGCGGGGCGAAAAACATTCAGTACTTC.

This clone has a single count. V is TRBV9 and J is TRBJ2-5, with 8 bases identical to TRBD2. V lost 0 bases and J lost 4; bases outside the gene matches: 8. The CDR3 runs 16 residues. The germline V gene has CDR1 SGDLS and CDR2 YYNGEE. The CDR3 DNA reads TGTGCCAGCAGCGTAGATGTCGGGGGGGAGGCAGAGACCCAGTACTTC. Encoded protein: CASSVDVGGEAETQYF.

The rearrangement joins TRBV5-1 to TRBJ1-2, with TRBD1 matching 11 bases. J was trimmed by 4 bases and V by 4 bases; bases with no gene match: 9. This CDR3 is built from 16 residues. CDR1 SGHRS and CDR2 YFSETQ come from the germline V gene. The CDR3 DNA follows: TGCGCCAGCAGCCCCGACCCGGGACAGGGGGTCTATGGCTACACCTTC. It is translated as CASSPDPGQGVYGYTF.

The CDR3 region has the DNA TGTGCCAGCAGCCGAAACTTAGCGGGGACAAACAATGAGCAGTTCTTC. This codes for CASSRNLAGTNNEQFF. The V gene is TRBV28, the J gene TRBJ2-1; 8 bases fit TRBD2. V shed 6 bases and J 5 bases; nucleotides not matched to a gene: 12. In germline, CDR1 is MDHEN, CDR2 SYDVKM. The CDR3 has 16 residues.

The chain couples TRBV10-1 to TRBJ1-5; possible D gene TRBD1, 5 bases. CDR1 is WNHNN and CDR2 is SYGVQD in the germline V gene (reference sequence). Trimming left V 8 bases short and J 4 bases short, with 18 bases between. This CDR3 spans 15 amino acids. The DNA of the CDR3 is TGCGCCAGCCTCGGAGGGCAGGGACGAAATCAGCCCCAGCATTTT. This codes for CASLGGQGRNQPQHF.

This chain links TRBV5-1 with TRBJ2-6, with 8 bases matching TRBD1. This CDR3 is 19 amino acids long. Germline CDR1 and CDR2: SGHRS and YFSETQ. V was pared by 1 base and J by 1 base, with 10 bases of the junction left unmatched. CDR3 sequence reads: CASSLTRTGFLSGANVLTF. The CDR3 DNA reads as TGCGCCAGCAGCTTGACCCGGACAGGGTTTTTATCTGGGGCCAACGTCCTGACTTTC.

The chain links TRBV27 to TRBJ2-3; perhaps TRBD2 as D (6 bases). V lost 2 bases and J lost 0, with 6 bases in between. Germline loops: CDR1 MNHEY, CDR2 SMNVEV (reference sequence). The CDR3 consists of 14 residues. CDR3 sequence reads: CASSLRGSTDTQYF. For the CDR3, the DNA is TGTGCCAGCAGTTTACGGGGGAGCACAGATACGCAGTATTTT.

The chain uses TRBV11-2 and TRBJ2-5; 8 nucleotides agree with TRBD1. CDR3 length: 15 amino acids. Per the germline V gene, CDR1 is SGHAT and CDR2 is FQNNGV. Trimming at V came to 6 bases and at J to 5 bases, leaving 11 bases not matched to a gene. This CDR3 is CASSRETGDGETQYF. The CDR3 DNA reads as TGTGCCAGCAGTCGCGAGACAGGGGATGGCGAGACCCAGTACTTC.

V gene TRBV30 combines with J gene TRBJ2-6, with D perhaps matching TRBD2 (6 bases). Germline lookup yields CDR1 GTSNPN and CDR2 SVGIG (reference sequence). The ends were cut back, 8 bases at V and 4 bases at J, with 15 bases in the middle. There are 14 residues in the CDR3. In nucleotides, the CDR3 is TGTGCCAGCGAAAGGGACTCCGGGGCCAACGTCCTGACTTTC. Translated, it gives CASERDSGANVLTF. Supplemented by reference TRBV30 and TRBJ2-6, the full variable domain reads SQTIHQWPATLVQPVGSPLSLECTVEGTSNPNLYWYRQAAGRGLQLLFYSVGIGQISSEVPQNLSASRPQDRQFILSSKKLLLSDSGFYLCASERDSGANVLTFGAGSRLTVL.

DNA of the CDR3: TGTGCCAGCAACCCTGGACACAGCTATTCCTACGAGCAGTACTTC. The encoded protein is CASNPGHSYSYEQYF. The chain employs TRBV7-8 and TRBJ2-5; a weak D match, TRBD1 (5 bases). The DNA matches TRBJ2-7 better at its end, which makes the J call doubtful. The CDR3 length is 15 residues. Per germline, CDR1 SGHVS and CDR2 FQNEAQ.